This TCR beta chain was profiled in a study of T cell changes during pregnancy in multiple sclerosis. This clone was observed a single time. This CDR3 is 18 amino acids long. CDR1 is MNHEY, CDR2 SMNVEV, per germline (reference sequence). With V trimmed by 2 bases and J by 0 bases, 11 bases remained unmatched. Measured with immunoSEQ multiplex PCR; TCRdb has only the in-frame clones, and not every one. Among tens of thousands of clones listed, roughly 91% were seen once. The receptor was derived from a female donor with multiple sclerosis, enrolled in a pregnancy study. Sequencing used CD8+ T cells from peripheral blood mononuclear cells, obtained in the third trimester of pregnancy. This rearrangement joins TRBV27 to TRBJ1-2; TRBD1 aligns across 8 bases. Here the CDR3 DNA reads TGTGCCAGCAGTTTAAATTGGGCAGGGGGCTCGACTAACTATGGCTACACCTTC. This sequence encodes CASSLNWAGGSTNYGYTF.